This T cell receptor (beta chain) was recovered during a study of CD8 T cells in ankylosing spondylitis. Study-level findings and limits: Reactive arthritis synovial fluid and blood previously showed some of these motif variants.

This clonotype was seen ten or more times. Its antigen is unknown. MiXCR, run by TCRdb on the 5' RACE reads, gives a single entry per CDR3 protein. The table has roughly 250,000 distinct CDR3 sequences, more than 9% seen once; the top ten hold less than 3%. The CDR3 is 12 amino acids. The ends were cut back, 6 bases at V and 4 bases at J, with 9 bases in the middle. Germline CDR1 is SNHLY and CDR2 is FYNNEI. This chain connects TRBV2 to TRBJ2-5, with D uncertain. Specimen: blood, either unsorted or a sorted T cell fraction (not recorded which). The receptor's source is a male donor with ankylosing spondylitis or in good health (not recorded which). The CDR3 reads CASSKGGETQYF. DNA of the CDR3: TGTGCCAGCAGCAAAGGTGGAGAGACCCAGTACTTC.